This T cell receptor (beta chain) was recorded in a study of T cells in Graves' hyperthyroidism and ophthalmopathy. Notes on the study in general: A model built on 13 V-J features separated ophthalmopathy from stable hyperthyroidism.

This clonotype was found many times. Its target is not known. Germline CDR1 is MDHEN and CDR2 is SYDVKM. The CDR3 is made up of 15 amino acids. With 6 bases removed from V and 3 bases from J, the gap between germline ends came to 12 bases. TCR beta CDR3 regions were amplified from RNA. First-round RT-PCR with HTBI primers amplified the TCR CDR3 region. TCRdb re-called the multiplex PCR reads through MiXCR, storing one row per CDR3 protein. The top ten clones hold 9.5% to 13% of a sample with 80,000 to 100,000 distinct CDR3 sequences, roughly 37% of them seen once. This sequence originates from a woman aged 25 to 39 with Graves' hyperthyroidism. Sequenced input: peripheral blood or thyroid tissue (not recorded which). The chain combines TRBV28 with TRBJ1-6; D gene unclear. CDR3 bases: TGTGCCAGCAGCGATCTGAGATTCTATAATTCACCCCTCCACTTT. Protein sequence: CASSDLRFYNSPLHF.